A single sample gave rise to the 11 T cell receptor beta chains below, sequenced in a study of blood T cell repertoires in COVID-19 (TCRdb year 2020). The library came from the immunoSEQ multiplex PCR assay. This is the immuneACCESS table as TCRdb keeps it, with only in-frame sequences that have V and J called. A part of the clones is gone; compared with another copy, unresolved V genes explain less than half, and the rest is unexplained. This sample is represented by about 100,000 clones; 87% of them were singletons. Of the sample, 15% is held by the ten largest clones. Sample: peripheral blood. The receptors were gathered from a man aged 45-65 years with acute or convalescent COVID-19.

This clone was counted between two and nine times. The chain couples TRBV29-1 to TRBJ2-1, with TRBD2 identical over 10 bases. V shed 2 bases, J shed 7 bases, and the junction held 5 bases outside the gene matches. This CDR3 spans 14 amino acids. Per germline, CDR1 SQVTM and CDR2 ANQGSEA. Written as DNA, the CDR3 is TGCAGCGTTGAACTAGCGGGAGTGGGGAATGAGCAGTTCTTC. Residues: CSVELAGVGNEQFF.

V is TRBV6-5 and J is TRBJ2-5; a weak D match, TRBD1 (5 bases). Trimming removed 2 bases at V and 4 bases at J, with 17 bases between. Germline-derived CDR1 and CDR2 are MNHEY and SVGAGI. The CDR3 consists of 16 residues. The CDR3 sequence is CASSYSFQGRGETQYF. The CDR3 DNA sequence: TGTGCCAGCAGTTACAGCTTCCAGGGAAGAGGAGAGACCCAGTACTTC.

This clone came up once. The V gene is TRBV5-1, the J gene TRBJ2-7; tentatively, D is TRBD2 (6 bases). The CDR3 contains 15 residues. Germline assignment: CDR1 SGHRS and CDR2 YFSETQ. Trimming stripped 0 bases from V and 4 bases from J, with 14 bases between. The CDR3 DNA follows: TGCGCCAGCAGCTTGGGGGGGGATTTCCCTTACGAGCAGTACTTC. Translating it yields CASSLGGDFPYEQYF.

The V and J genes are TRBV7-2 and TRBJ2-3; weak D call: TRBD1 (6 bases). Between the trimmed V and J ends, which lost 1 base and 3 bases, there was a span of 11 bases. The CDR3 extends over 15 amino acids. The germline V gene encodes CDR1 SGHTA and CDR2 FQGNSA. The CDR3 reads CASSLDDRSTDTQYF. As DNA, the CDR3 is TGTGCCAGCAGCTTAGACGACAGGTCGACAGATACGCAGTATTTT.

This rearrangement joins TRBV5-1 to TRBJ2-7; 7 bases are a match to TRBD1. Germline assignment: CDR1 SGHRS and CDR2 YFSETQ. Trimming cost V 2 bases and J 7 bases; bases outside gene matches: 9. The CDR3 sequence is 14 residues long. Here the CDR3 reads CASSLQGPQGEQYF. The CDR3 bases are TGCGCCAGCAGCTTACAGGGGCCACAGGGAGAGCAGTACTTC.

This rearrangement joins TRBV27 to TRBJ2-3; 10 bases match TRBD2. After removal of 4 bases from V and 7 bases from J, the junction contained 5 bases not matched to a gene. This CDR3 has 14 amino acids. From germline, CDR1 is MNHEY and CDR2 SMNVEV (reference sequence). In DNA form, the CDR3 reads TGTGCCAGCAGTTCTAGCGGGAGTTGGAATACGCAGTATTTT. This gives the protein CASSSSGSWNTQYF.

The rearrangement joins TRBV7-9 to TRBJ1-3, with D perhaps matching TRBD1 (5 bases). This CDR3 spans 15 amino acids. CDR1 and CDR2 from the germline V gene are SEHNR and FQNEAQ (reference sequence). Trimming stripped 5 bases from V and 1 base from J, with 12 bases between. The CDR3 DNA reads TGTGCCAGCAGCCCCTGGGGGGGTTCTGGAAACACCATATATTTT. Translation gives CASSPWGGSGNTIYF.

In its sample, this clone was seen a few times. V is TRBV2 and J is TRBJ2-5, with TRBD2 identical over 10 bases. Germline V gene lookup returns CDR1 SNHLY and CDR2 FYNNEI. This CDR3 has 16 amino acids. The junction had 7 bases not matched to a gene; V was cut back by 2 bases and J by 4 bases. The CDR3 DNA reads TGTGCCAGCAGTGAATTACCTAGCGGGAGCCTAGAGACCCAGTACTTC. This gives the protein CASSELPSGSLETQYF.

This chain uses TRBV2 with TRBJ2-5, with 9 positions matching TRBD2. CDR3 length: 16 residues. Trimming cost V 6 bases and J 0 bases; bases outside gene matches: 8. Germline loops: CDR1 SNHLY, CDR2 FYNNEI. For the CDR3, the DNA is TGTGCCAGCAGGCGCCTAGCGGGAAACAACCAAGAGACCCAGTACTTC. Its translation: CASRRLAGNNQETQYF. Supplemented by reference TRBV2 and TRBJ2-5, the full variable domain reads EPEVTQTPSHQVTQMGQEVILRCVPISNHLYFYWYRQILGQKVEFLVSFYNNEISEKSEIFDDQFSVERPDGSNFTLKIRSTKLEDSAMYFCASRRLAGNNQETQYFGPGTRLLVL.

The chain couples TRBV5-1 to TRBJ2-7; 9 nucleotides match TRBD1. Unmatched junction bases numbered 6, after V lost 4 bases and J lost 1 base. The CDR3 has 15 amino acids. CDR1 and CDR2 from the germline V gene are SGHRS and YFSETQ. The CDR3 reads CASSPWTGASYEQYF. The DNA of the CDR3 is TGCGCCAGCAGCCCCTGGACAGGGGCTTCCTACGAGCAGTACTTC.

The chain joins TRBV18 to TRBJ2-5; 12 bases are a match to TRBD1. Germline lookup yields CDR1 KGHSH and CDR2 LQKENI. V trimming: 5 bases; J trimming: 5 bases; junction bases outside the gene matches: 6. There are 15 residues in the CDR3. The CDR3 nucleotides are TGTGCCAGCTCATCGGGACAGGGGGCGAGGGAGACCCAGTACTTC. Amino acid sequence: CASSSGQGARETQYF.